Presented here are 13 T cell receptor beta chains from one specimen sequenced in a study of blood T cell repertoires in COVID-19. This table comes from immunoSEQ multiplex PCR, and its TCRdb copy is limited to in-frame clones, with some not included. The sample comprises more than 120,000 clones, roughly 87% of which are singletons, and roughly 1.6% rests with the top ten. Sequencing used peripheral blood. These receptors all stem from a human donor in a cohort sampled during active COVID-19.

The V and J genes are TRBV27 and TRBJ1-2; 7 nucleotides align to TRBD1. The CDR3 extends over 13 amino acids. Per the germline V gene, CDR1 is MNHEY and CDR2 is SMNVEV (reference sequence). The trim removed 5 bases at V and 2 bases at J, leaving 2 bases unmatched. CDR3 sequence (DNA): TGTGCCAGCAGTGTACAGGGGAACTATGGCTACACCTTC. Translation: CASSVQGNYGYTF.

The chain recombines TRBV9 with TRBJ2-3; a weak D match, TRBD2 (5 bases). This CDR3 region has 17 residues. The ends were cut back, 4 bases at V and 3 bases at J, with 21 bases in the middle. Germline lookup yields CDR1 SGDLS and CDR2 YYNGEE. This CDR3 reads CASSPLSKLVSTDTQYF. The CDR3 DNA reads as TGTGCCAGCAGCCCCCTAAGCAAACTAGTTTCTACAGATACGCAGTATTTT.

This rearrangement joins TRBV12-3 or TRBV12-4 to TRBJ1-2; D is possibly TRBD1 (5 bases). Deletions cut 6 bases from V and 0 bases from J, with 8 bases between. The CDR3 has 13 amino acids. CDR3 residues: CASRLTANYGYTF. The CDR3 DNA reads TGTGCCAGCAGGTTGACAGCTAACTATGGCTACACCTTC.

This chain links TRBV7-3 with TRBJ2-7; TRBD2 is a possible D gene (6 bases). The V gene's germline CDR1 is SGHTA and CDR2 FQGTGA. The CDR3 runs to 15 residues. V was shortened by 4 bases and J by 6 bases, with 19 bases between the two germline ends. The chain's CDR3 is CASSSPHSSESEQYF. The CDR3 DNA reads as TGTGCCAGCAGCTCACCACATTCTAGCGAATCCGAGCAGTACTTC.

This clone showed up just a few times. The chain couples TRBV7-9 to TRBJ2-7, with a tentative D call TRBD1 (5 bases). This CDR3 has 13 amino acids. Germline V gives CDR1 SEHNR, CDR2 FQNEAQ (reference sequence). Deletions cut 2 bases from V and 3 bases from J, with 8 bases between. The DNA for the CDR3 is TGTGCCAGCAGCTTACAGGGTTACTACGAGCAGTACTTC. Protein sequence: CASSLQGYYEQYF. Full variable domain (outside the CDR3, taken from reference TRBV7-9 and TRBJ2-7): DTGVSQNPRHKITKRGQNVTFRCDPISEHNRLYWYRQTLGQGPEFLTYFQNEAQLEKSRLLSDRFSAERPKGSFSTLEIQRTEQGDSAMYLCASSLQGYYEQYFGPGTRLTVT.

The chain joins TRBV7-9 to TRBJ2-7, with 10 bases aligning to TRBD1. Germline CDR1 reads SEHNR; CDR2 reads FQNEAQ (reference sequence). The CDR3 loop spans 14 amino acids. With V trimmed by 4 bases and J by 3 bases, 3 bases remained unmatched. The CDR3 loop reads CASSSRTGGYEQYF. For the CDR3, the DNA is TGTGCCAGCAGCTCGAGGACAGGGGGCTACGAGCAGTACTTC.

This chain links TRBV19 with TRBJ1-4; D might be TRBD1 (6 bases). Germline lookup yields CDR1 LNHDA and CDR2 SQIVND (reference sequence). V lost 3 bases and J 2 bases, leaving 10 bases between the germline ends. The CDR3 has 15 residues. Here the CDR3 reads CASSMGARTNEKLFF. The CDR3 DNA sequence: TGTGCCAGTAGTATGGGGGCGCGGACTAATGAAAAACTGTTTTTT.

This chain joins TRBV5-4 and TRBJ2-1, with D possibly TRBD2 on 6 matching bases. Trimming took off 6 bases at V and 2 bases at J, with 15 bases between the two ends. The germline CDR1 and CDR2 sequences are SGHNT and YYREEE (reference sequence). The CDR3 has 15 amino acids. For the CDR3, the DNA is TGTGCCAGCAACGATCGGACTACCCCCTACAATGAGCAGTTCTTC. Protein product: CASNDRTTPYNEQFF. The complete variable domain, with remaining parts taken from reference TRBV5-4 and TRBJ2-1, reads ETGVTQSPTHLIKTRGQQVTLRCSSQSGHNTVSWYQQALGQGPQFIFQYYREEENGRGNFPPRFSGLQFPNYSSELNVNALELDDSALYLCASNDRTTPYNEQFFGPGTRLTVL.

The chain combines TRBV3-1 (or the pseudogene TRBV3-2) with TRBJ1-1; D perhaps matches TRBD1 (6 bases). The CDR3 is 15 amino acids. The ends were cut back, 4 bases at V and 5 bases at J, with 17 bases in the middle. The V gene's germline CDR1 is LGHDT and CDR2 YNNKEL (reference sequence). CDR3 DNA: TGTGCCAGCAGCCCCCGGGACAAAGATTATACTGAAGCTTTCTTT. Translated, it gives CASSPRDKDYTEAFF.

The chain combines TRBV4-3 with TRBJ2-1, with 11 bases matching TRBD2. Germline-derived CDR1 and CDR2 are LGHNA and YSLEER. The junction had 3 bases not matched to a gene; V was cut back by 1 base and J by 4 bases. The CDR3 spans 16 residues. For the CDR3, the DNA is TGCGCCAGCAGCCAAGCTACTAGCGGGGGTTACAATGAGCAGTTCTTC. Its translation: CASSQATSGGYNEQFF.

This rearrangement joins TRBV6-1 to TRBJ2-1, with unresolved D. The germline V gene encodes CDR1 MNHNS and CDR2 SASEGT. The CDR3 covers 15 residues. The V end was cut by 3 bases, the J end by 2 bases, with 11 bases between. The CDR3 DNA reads TGTGCCAGCAGTGACCAAATACGGGCCTACAATGAGCAGTTCTTC. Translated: CASSDQIRAYNEQFF.

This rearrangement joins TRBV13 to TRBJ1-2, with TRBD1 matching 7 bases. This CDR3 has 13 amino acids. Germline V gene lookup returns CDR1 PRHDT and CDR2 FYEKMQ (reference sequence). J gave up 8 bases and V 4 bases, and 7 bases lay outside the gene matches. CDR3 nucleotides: TGTGCCAGCAGCTCCCCGACAGGGACAGGCTACACCTTC. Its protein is CASSSPTGTGYTF. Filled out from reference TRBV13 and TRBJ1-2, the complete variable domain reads AAGVIQSPRHLIKEKRETATLKCYPIPRHDTVYWYQQGPGQDPQFLISFYEKMQSDKGSIPDRFSAQQFSDYHSELNMSSLELGDSALYFCASSSPTGTGYTFGSGTRLTVV.

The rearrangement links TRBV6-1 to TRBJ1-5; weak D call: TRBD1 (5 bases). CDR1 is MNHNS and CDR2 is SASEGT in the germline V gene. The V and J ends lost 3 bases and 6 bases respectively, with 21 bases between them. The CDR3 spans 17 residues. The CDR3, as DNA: TGTGCCAGCAGTGACCTAGGGGAAGGGGTTGAAGGTCAGCCCCAGCATTTT. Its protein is CASSDLGEGVEGQPQHF.